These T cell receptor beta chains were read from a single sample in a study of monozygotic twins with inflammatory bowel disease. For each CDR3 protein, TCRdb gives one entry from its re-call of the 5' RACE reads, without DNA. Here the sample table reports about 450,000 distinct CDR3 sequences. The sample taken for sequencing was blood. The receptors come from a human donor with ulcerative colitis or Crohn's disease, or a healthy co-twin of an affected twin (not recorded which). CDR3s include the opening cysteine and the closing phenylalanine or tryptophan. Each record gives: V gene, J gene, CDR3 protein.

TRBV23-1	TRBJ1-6	CASSQLTWWTRPVGLNSPLHF
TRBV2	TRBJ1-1	CASKSWALGWGEAFF
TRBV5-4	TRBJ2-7	CASSLVGTLGNEQYF
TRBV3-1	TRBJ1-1	CASSPGPLEAFF
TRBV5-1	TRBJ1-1	CASSFSTNTEAFF
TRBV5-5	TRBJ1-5	CASTRGGEGNQPQHF
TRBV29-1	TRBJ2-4	CSVEDRPNSLAKNIQYF
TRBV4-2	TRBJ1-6	CASSRDRGVSPLHF
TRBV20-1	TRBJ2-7	CSARTGGYEQYF
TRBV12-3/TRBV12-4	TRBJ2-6	CASSYTGSGANVLTF
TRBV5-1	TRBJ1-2	CASSLTGGSAYGYTF
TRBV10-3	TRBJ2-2	CAISADTHTGELFF
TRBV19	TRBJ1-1	CASSPRGGTLNTEAFF
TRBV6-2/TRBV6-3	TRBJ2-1	CASRRLGAYYNEQFF
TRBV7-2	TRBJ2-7	CASSHQLAGGPSYEQYF
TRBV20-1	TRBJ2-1	CSAKGLETYNEQFF
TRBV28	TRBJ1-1	CASSPGTGLAIYTEAFF
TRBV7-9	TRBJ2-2	CASIDTGGSGELFF
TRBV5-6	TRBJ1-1	CASSPGGGTAFF
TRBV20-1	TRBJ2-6	CSAKGGGLAQISGANVLTF
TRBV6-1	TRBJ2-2	CASSLHIANTGELFF
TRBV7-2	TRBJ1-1	CASSPGLGHTEAFF
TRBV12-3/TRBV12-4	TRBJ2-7	CASSLAPVASSYEQYF
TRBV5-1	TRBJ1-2	CASSPKGDYGYTF
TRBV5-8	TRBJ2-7	CASSWGRDGRSYEQYF
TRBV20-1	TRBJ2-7	CSARDFGDGLTYEQYF
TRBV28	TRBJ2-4	CASSLESGRPPKNIQYF
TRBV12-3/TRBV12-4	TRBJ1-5	CASSWGQGPNQPQHF
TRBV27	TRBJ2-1	CASSKNNEQFF
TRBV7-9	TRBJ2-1	CASTVAGDYNEQFF
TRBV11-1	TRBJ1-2	CASSSEAGGPIYNYGYTF
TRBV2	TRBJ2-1	CATRRGVYNEQFF
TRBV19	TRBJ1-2	CASSTDVYGYTF
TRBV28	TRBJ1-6	CASQDRVSPLHF
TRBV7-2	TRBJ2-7	CASSRQDRAGYEQYF
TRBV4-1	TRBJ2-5	CASSQGEGDGQETQYF
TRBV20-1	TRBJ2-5	CSAGGRDETQYF
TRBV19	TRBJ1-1	CASSATGFTEAFF
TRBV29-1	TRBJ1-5	CSVELGQGNQPQHF
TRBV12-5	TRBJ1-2	CASGLSGTHGYTF
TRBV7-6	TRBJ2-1	CASSPWTGGNEQFF
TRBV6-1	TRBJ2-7	CASSEAQGIYEQYF
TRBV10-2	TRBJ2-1	CASRRTSGGGNEQFF
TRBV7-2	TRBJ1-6	CASSFTWSGDSPLHF
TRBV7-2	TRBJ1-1	CASSHDTGKALF
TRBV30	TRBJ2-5	CAWDVQGGETQYF
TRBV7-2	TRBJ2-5	CASSLRLTETQYF
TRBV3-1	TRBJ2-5	CASSQGGLAGPQEAQYF
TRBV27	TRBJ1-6	CASSLGTGYSPLHF
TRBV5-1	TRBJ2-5	CASSLTDAETQYF
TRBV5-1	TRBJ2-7	CASSPGDFAYEQYF
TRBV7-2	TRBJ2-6	CASSLAWVMSSGANVLTF
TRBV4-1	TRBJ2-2	CASRVGGPNTGELFF
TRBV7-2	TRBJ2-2	CASSQGLAGELFF